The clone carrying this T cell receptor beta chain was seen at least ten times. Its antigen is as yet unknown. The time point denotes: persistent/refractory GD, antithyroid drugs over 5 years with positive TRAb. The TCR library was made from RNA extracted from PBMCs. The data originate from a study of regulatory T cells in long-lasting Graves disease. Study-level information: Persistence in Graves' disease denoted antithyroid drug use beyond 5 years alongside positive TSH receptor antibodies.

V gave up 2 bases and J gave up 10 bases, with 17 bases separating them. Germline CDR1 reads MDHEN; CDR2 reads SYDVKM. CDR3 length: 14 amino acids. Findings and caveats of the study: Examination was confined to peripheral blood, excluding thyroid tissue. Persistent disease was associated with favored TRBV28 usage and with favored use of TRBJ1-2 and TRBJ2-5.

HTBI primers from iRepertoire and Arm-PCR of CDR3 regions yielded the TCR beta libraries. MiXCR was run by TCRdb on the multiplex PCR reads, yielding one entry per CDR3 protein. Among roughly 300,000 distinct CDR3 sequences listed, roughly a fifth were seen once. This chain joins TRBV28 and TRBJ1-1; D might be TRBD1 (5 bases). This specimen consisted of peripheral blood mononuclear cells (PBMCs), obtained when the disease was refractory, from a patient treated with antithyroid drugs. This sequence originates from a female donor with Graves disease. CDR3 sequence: CASSLPSRVGGAFF. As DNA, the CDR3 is TGTGCCAGCAGTTTACCTAGTAGGGTTGGGGGAGCTTTCTTT.